This TCR beta chain stems from a study of identical twins. Germline V CDR1 and CDR2: SGHAT, FQNNGV. V lost 4 bases and J lost 9; bases outside the gene matches: 11. The CDR3 spans 15 residues. A single record per CDR3 protein comes from TCRdb applying MiXCR to the 5' RACE reads. Among about 890,000 distinct CDR3 sequences listed, about 12% were seen once. The same sample was also studied in work on yellow fever vaccine responses in identical twins.

This clonotype was sampled from a woman aged 18-30 years in good health. Sequencing used PBMCs. The genes are TRBV11-2 and TRBJ2-1, with 8 positions matching TRBD2. The CDR3 loop reads CASSSTGLAAPEQFF. The CDR3 nucleotides read TGTGCCAGCAGCTCCACCGGACTAGCCGCCCCTGAGCAGTTCTTC. Drawing the rest from reference TRBV11-2 and TRBJ2-1, the complete variable domain is EAGVAQSPRYKIIEKRQSVAFWCNPISGHATLYWYQQILGQGPKLLIQFQNNGVVDDSQLPKDRFSAERLKGVDSTLKIQPAKLEDSAVYLCASSSTGLAAPEQFFGPGTRLTVL.